Shown below are 8 T cell receptor beta chains from a single sample sequenced in a study of T cells expressing NK-cell markers. Reprocessing the 5' RACE reads, TCRdb reports a single entry for every CDR3 protein and omits DNA. The sample includes about 540,000 distinct CDR3 sequences. Sequencing input: blood T cells: a sorted CD56 or NKG2C T cell subset, CD4+ or CD8+ T cells, or bulk PBMC T cells (not recorded which). The receptors come from a young man in good health.

CDR3 sequence reads: CASSLASGAGEAFF. The V gene is TRBV12-3 or TRBV12-4, the J gene TRBJ1-1; TCRdb's D gene call, TRBD1, goes unchecked for lack of DNA. The CDR3 is made up of 14 amino acids.

The genes are TRBV5-1 and TRBJ2-1; TCRdb reports TRBD1, a call that lacks DNA to check it against. Germline loops: CDR1 SGHRS, CDR2 YFSETQ. This CDR3 has 15 amino acids. The CDR3 reads CASSLGQRDGDEQFF.

The chain carries TRBV15 and TRBJ2-4. Germline V CDR1 and CDR2: LNHNV, YYDKDF (reference sequence). The CDR3 contains 14 residues. CDR3: CATSRDLGPGIQYF.

The V gene is TRBV7-2, the J gene TRBJ2-7; no DNA is available, so the TRBD1 call from TCRdb remains unchecked. CDR1 SGHTA and CDR2 FQGNSA come from the germline V gene. The CDR3 runs to 17 residues. CDR3 protein: CASSLVGGLGSSYEQYF.

The genes are TRBV29-1 and TRBJ2-1; TCRdb designates TRBD1, a call that cannot be tested without DNA. The germline CDR1 and CDR2 sequences are SQVTM and ANQGSEA. This CDR3 comprises 15 residues. CDR3 in amino acids: CSAPTDISSYNEQFF.

The chain has TRBV5-1 and TRBJ1-1; absent DNA, TCRdb's TRBD1 call cannot be checked. Germline CDR1 and CDR2: SGHRS and YFSETQ. The CDR3 runs 17 residues. CDR3 region: CASSWGQGTGAGTEAFF.

CDR3 loop: CASSLAAGLPYEQYF. This chain connects TRBV5-1 to TRBJ2-7; there is no DNA to check the TCRdb D call of TRBD1. Germline V gene data show CDR1 as SGHRS and CDR2 as YFSETQ. The CDR3 contains 15 residues.

V is TRBV29-1 and J is TRBJ2-1; checking the TCRdb D call of TRBD2 is not possible without DNA. The germline CDR1 and CDR2 sequences are SQVTM and ANQGSEA. The CDR3 is made up of 13 amino acids. The CDR3 sequence is CSVYPGLPNEQFF.